This TCR beta chain was captured by sequencing in a study of shared clonotypes between healthy human individuals. Study at large: Donors had three CD4 naive, three CD4 memory, two CD8 naive and one CD8 memory plate apiece.

Per the germline V gene, CDR1 is LNHNV and CDR2 is YYDKDF (reference sequence). Between the trimmed V and J ends, which lost 0 bases and 6 bases, there was a span of 8 bases. The CDR3 length is 13 residues. Generated by immunoSEQ multiplex PCR, the TCRdb table keeps only in-frame clones and is missing some. The profile shows around 1.1 million clones, roughly 80% of them singletons. Donors comprised healthy HIV-negative adults lacking recent acute infections or vaccinations. The gene calls are TRBV15 and TRBJ1-2; D call uncertain. The material sequenced was memory CD4+ T cells from PBMCs. Subset specified: CD45RA-negative fraction. The source is a man aged 18 to 29 in good health. Some clones in this sample may be carry-over from other donors' samples. The CDR3 region is CATSRDQVDGYTF. For the CDR3, the DNA is TGTGCCACCAGCAGAGATCAGGTGGATGGCTACACCTTC.